The clone carrying this TCR beta chain was counted a few times. Its matching antigen is unknown. The data originate from a study of CD8+ T cells in alopecia areata. Whole-study findings and limits: Between patients, shared TCR sequences were less clear than in mice. This was possibly due in part to HLA diversity in the patient population.

Following RNA extraction, reverse transcription yielded cDNA that acted as the sequencing template. Produced via immunoSEQ multiplex PCR; TCRdb's table is partial and in-frame only. The table shows about 37,000 clones, with nearly 55% occurring only once. Germline V CDR1 and CDR2: SGHNT, YYREEE (reference sequence). Trimming left V 0 bases short and J 4 bases short, with 8 bases between. This CDR3 is 14 amino acids long. Sorting of CD4+ cells into CD25+CD127- cells was performed for about five patients. This chain joins TRBV5-4 and TRBJ1-3, with D uncertain. The sequence was obtained from a human donor with alopecia areata. Sequencing was carried out using CD4+ Tregs sorted from blood. The CDR3 loop is CASSLGGYGNTIYF. In nucleotides, the CDR3 is TGTGCCAGCAGCTTGGGAGGGTACGGAAACACCATATATTTT.